The 2 T cell receptor beta chains presented below share a single source sample, sequenced in a study of blood T cell repertoires in COVID-19. TCRdb's copy holds only in-frame clones and misses some; the assay was immunoSEQ multiplex PCR. The repertoire holds some 150,000 clones, around 90% seen once, with about 4.1% in the top ten. Sequenced: peripheral blood. The receptors derive from a woman aged 60-75 years with active or convalescent COVID-19.

This chain connects TRBV18 to TRBJ1-1; no clear D. The V gene's germline CDR1 is KGHSH and CDR2 LQKENI. This CDR3 is built from 14 residues. V lost 0 bases, J lost 1 base, and 6 bases lay in between. CDR3 coding DNA: TGTGCCAGCTCACCACCGGCCACGAACACTGAAGCTTTCTTT. It yields the protein CASSPPATNTEAFF.

This chain joins TRBV7-9 and TRBJ2-1; perhaps TRBD1 as D (6 bases). Trimming removed 4 bases from V and 5 bases from J, with 18 bases in between. Germline values: CDR1 SEHNR, CDR2 FQNEAQ (reference sequence). CDR3 length equals 16 residues. DNA for the CDR3: TGTGCCAGCAGCTCCCAACCGGCGACAGGCAACAATGAGCAGTTCTTC. Its protein is CASSSQPATGNNEQFF.